The present T cell receptor beta chain was sequenced within a study of T cells in Graves' hyperthyroidism and ophthalmopathy. Uncontrolled infection, other autoimmune disease, pregnancy or lactation disqualified patients from enrolment. Germline CDR1 is SGHAT and CDR2 is FQNNGV. The V segment lost 6 bases and the J segment 0 bases; nucleotides outside the gene matches: 7. The CDR3 spans 16 residues. RNA transcripts were the template for amplifying TCR beta CDR3 regions. First-round RT-PCR with HTBI primers amplified the TCR CDR3 region. TCRdb reanalysed the multiplex PCR reads using MiXCR and keeps one entry per CDR3 protein. This table has 600,000 to 650,000 distinct CDR3 sequences, roughly 20% appearing once.

Sequencing was carried out using blood. This clonotype originated in a young man with Graves' ophthalmopathy. V usage is TRBV11-2 and J usage is TRBJ2-3, with TRBD2 identical over 9 bases. The CDR3 nucleotides are TGTGCCAGCAGGCGGAGACTAGCGGCTAGCACAGATACGCAGTATTTT. Protein: CASRRRLAASTDTQYF.